This paragraph covers one TCR beta chain sequence. The CDR3 runs to 13 residues. Deletions cut 6 bases from V and 3 bases from J, with 11 bases between. The sample originates from a study of blood T cell repertoires in COVID-19. Methods used by the authors: Amplification from reference gene primers served as the basis for estimated nucleated cell counts. Profiling relied on immunoSEQ multiplex PCR, and the TCRdb table lists in-frame clones only, not all of them. D and trimming were read from the DNA, whereas the V and J calls and clone size are those reported in that table. The table has around 99,000 clones, approximately 90% seen once.

J is TRBJ2-5 and V is TRBV12-3 or TRBV12-4, with D possibly matching TRBD2 (5 bases). The sample comprised peripheral blood. The receptor comes from a woman aged 25 to 45 with acute or convalescent COVID-19. CDR3 in amino acids: CASSRELEETQYF. As DNA, the CDR3 is TGTGCCAGCAGCCGGGAACTGGAAGAGACCCAGTACTTC.